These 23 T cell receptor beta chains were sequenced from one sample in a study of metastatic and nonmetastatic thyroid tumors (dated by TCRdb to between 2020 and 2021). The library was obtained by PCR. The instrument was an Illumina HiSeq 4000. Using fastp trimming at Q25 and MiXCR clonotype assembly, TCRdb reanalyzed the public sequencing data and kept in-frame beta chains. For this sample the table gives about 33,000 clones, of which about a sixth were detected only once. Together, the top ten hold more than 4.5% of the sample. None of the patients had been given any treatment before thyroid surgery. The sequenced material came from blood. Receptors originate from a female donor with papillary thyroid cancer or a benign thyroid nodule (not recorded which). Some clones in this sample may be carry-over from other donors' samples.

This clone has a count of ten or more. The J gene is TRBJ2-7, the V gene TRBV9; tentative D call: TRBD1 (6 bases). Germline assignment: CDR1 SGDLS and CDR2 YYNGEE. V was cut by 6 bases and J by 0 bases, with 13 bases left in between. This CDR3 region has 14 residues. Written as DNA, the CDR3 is TGTGCCAGCACCCAAACAGGGAGCTCCTACGAGCAGTACTTC. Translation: CASTQTGSSYEQYF.

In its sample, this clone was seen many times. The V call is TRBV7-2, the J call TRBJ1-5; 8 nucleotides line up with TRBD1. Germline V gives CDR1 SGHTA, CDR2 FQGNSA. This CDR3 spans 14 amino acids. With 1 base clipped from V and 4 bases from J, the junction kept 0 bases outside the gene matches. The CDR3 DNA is TGTGCCAGCAGCTTAGGACAGGGGAATCAGCCCCAGCATTTT. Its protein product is CASSLGQGNQPQHF.

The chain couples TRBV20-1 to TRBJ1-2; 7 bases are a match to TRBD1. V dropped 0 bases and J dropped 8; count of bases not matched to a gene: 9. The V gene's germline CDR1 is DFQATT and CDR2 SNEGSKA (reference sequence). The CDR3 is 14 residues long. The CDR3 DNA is TGCAGTGCTAGAGACCCGGACAGGCCCGGCGGCTACACCTTC. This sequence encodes CSARDPDRPGGYTF.

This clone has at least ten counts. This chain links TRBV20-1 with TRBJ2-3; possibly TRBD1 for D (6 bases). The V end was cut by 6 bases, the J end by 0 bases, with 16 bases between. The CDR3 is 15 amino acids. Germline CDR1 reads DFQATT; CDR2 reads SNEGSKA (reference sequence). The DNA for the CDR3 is TGCAGTGCGACGGACAGCTTTACTAGCACAGATACGCAGTATTTT. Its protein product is CSATDSFTSTDTQYF.

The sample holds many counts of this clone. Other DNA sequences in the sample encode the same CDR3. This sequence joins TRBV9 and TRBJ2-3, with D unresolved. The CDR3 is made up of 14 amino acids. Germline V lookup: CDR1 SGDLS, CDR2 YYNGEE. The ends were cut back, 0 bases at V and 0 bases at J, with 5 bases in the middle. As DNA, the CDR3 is TGTGCCAGCAGCGTAGGGGGTAGCACAGATACGCAGTATTTT. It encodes CASSVGGSTDTQYF. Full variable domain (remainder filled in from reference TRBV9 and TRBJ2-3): DSGVTQTPKHLITATGQRVTLRCSPRSGDLSVYWYQQSLDQGLQFLIQYYNGEERAKGNILERFSAQQFPDLHSELNLSSLELGDSALYFCASSVGGSTDTQYFGPGTRLTVL.

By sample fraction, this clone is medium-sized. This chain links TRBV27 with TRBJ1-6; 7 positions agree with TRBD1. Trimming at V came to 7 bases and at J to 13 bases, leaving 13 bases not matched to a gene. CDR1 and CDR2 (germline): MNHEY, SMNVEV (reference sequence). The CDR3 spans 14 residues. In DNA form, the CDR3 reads TGTGCCAGCACCCTAGGGACAGCAGGAACGCCCCTCCACTTT. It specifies CASTLGTAGTPLHF.

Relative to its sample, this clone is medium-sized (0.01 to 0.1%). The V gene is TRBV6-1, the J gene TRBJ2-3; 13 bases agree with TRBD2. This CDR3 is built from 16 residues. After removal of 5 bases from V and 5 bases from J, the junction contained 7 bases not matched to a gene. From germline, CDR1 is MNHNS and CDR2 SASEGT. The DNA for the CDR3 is TGTGCCAGCAGTAAACTAGCGGGGGGGCGCGAAGATACGCAGTATTTT. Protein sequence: CASSKLAGGREDTQYF.

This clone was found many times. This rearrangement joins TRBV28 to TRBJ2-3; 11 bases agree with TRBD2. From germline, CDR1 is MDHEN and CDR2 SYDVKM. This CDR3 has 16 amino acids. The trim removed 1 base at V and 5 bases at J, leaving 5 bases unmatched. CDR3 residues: CASSLLAGGPEDTQYF. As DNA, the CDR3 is TGTGCCAGCAGTTTATTAGCGGGAGGGCCGGAAGATACGCAGTATTTT.

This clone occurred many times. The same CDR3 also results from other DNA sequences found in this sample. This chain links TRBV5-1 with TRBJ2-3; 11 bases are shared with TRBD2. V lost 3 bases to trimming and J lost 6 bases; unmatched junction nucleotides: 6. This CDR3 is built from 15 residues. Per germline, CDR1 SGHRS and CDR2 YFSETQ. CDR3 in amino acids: CASSWGTSGRDTQYF. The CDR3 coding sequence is TGCGCCAGCAGCTGGGGGACTAGCGGTAGGGATACGCAGTATTTT.

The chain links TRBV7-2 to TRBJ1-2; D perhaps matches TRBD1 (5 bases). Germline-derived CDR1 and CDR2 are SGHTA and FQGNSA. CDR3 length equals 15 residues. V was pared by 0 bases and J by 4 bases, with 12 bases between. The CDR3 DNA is TGTGCCAGCAGCTTAGCAAGGGGAAGGGTCTATGGCTACACCTTC. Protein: CASSLARGRVYGYTF.

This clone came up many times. This chain's CDR3 is CASSQGGSVVYEQYF. For the CDR3, the DNA is TGTGCCAGCAGCCAGGGAGGGTCAGTTGTATACGAGCAGTACTTC. This chain joins TRBV7-2 and TRBJ2-7; the match to TRBD2 covers 7 bases. This CDR3 is built from 15 residues. With V trimmed by 5 bases and J by 4 bases, 11 bases remained unmatched. Germline V gives CDR1 SGHTA, CDR2 FQGNSA.

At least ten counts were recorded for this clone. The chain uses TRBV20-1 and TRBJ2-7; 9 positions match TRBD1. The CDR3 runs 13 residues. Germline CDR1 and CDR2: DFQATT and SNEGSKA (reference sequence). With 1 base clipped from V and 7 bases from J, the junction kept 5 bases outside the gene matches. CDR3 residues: CSARGQGDLEQYF. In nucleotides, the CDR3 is TGCAGTGCTAGAGGACAGGGGGACTTGGAGCAGTACTTC.

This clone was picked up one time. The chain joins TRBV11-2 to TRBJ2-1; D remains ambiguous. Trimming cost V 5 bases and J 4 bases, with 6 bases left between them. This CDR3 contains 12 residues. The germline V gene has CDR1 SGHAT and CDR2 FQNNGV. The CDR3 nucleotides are TGTGCCAGCAGCCCCTCGTACAATGAGCAGTTCTTC. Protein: CASSPSYNEQFF.

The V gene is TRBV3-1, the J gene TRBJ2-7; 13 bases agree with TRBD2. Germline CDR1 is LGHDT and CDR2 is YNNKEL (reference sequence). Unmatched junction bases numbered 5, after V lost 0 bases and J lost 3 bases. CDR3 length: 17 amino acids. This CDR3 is CASSQDRLAGGHYEQYF. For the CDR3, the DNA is TGTGCCAGCAGCCAAGATAGACTAGCGGGAGGACACTACGAGCAGTACTTC.

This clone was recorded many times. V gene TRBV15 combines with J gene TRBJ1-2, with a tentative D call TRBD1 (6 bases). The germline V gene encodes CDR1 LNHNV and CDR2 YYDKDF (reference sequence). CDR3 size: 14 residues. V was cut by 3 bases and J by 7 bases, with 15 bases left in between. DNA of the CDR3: TGTGCCACCAGCAGTATAGGGGGTGCGAGTGGCTACACCTTC. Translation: CATSSIGGASGYTF.

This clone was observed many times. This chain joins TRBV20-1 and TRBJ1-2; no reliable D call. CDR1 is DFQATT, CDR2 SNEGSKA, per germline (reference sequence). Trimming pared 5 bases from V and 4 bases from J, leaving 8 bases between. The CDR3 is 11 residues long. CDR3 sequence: CSAAEGYGYTF. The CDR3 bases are TGCAGTGCTGCAGAGGGCTATGGCTACACCTTC.

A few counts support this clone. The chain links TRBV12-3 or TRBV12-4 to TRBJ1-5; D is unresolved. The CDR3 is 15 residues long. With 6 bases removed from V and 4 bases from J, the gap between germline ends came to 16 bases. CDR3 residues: CASSSSQLPNQPQHF. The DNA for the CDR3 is TGTGCCAGCAGCTCCAGCCAGCTTCCGAATCAGCCCCAGCATTTT.

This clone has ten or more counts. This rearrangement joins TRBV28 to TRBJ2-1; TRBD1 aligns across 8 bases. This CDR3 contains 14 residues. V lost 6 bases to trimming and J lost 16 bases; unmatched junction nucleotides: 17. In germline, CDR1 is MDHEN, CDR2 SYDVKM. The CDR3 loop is CASSRQGYDLYIFF. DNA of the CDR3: TGTGCCAGCAGCCGACAGGGGTACGACCTGTACATTTTCTTC. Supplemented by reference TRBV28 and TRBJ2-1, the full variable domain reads DVKVTQSSRYLVKRTGEKVFLECVQDMDHENMFWYRQDPGLGLRLIYFSYDVKMKEKGDIPEGYSVSREKKERFSLILESASTNQTSMYLCASSRQGYDLYIFFGPGTRLTVL.

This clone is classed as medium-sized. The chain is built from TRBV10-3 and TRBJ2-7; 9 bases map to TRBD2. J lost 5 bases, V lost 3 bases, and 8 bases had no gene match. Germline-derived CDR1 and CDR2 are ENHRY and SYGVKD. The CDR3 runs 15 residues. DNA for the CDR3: TGTGCCATCAGTGATCTGGGACTAGCTAGGGACGAGCAGTACTTC. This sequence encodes CAISDLGLARDEQYF.

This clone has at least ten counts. CDR3 DNA: TGTGCCAGCAGTTTTCGACTCTACTCCTACAATGAGCAGTTCTTC. Protein: CASSFRLYSYNEQFF. This chain uses TRBV28 with TRBJ2-1; D is undetermined. CDR1 and CDR2 (germline): MDHEN, SYDVKM. V was shortened by 3 bases and J by 0 bases, with 9 bases between the two germline ends. This CDR3 is built from 15 residues. Full variable domain (rest looked up from reference TRBV28 and TRBJ2-1): DVKVTQSSRYLVKRTGEKVFLECVQDMDHENMFWYRQDPGLGLRLIYFSYDVKMKEKGDIPEGYSVSREKKERFSLILESASTNQTSMYLCASSFRLYSYNEQFFGPGTRLTVL.

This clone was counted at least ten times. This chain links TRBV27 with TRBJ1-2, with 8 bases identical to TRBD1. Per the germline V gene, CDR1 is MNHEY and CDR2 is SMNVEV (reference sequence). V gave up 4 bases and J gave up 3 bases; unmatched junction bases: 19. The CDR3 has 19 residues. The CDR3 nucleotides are TGTGCCAGCAGTTCGTCGGGCCCCGGGACAGGTCTCTCCGACTATGGCTACACCTTC. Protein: CASSSSGPGTGLSDYGYTF.

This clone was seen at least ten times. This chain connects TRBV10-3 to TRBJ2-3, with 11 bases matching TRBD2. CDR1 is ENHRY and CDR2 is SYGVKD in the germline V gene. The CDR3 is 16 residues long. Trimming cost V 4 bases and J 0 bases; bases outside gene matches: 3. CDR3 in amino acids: CAISGLAGTSTDTQYF. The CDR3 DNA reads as TGTGCCATCAGTGGACTAGCGGGAACTAGCACAGATACGCAGTATTTT.

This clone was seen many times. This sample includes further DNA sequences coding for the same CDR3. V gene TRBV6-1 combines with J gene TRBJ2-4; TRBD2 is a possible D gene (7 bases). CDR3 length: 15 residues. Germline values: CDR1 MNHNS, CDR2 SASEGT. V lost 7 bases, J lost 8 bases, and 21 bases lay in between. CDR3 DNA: TGTGCCAGCACCCCGACTAGTGGGGGGGCTGACATTCAGTACTTC. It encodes CASTPTSGGADIQYF.